This T cell receptor beta chain was profiled in a study of blood T cell repertoires in COVID-19. Seattle's enrolled individuals joined amid active infection and were then monitored longitudinally. The CDR3 loop spans 14 amino acids. V lost 5 bases to trimming and J lost 3 bases; unmatched junction nucleotides: 3. Germline CDR1 and CDR2: MNHEY and SMNVEV (reference sequence). TCRdb's copy holds only in-frame clones and misses some; the assay was immunoSEQ multiplex PCR. This table has more than 300,000 clones, about nine tenths appearing once. The specimen sequenced was peripheral blood. The chain couples TRBV27 to TRBJ2-7; 11 nucleotides line up with TRBD1. The origin of this receptor is a woman aged 25 to 39 with COVID-19, enrolled during active disease. The CDR3 loop is CASSRDRGFYEQYF. The CDR3 coding sequence is TGTGCCAGCAGTAGGGACAGGGGGTTCTACGAGCAGTACTTC.